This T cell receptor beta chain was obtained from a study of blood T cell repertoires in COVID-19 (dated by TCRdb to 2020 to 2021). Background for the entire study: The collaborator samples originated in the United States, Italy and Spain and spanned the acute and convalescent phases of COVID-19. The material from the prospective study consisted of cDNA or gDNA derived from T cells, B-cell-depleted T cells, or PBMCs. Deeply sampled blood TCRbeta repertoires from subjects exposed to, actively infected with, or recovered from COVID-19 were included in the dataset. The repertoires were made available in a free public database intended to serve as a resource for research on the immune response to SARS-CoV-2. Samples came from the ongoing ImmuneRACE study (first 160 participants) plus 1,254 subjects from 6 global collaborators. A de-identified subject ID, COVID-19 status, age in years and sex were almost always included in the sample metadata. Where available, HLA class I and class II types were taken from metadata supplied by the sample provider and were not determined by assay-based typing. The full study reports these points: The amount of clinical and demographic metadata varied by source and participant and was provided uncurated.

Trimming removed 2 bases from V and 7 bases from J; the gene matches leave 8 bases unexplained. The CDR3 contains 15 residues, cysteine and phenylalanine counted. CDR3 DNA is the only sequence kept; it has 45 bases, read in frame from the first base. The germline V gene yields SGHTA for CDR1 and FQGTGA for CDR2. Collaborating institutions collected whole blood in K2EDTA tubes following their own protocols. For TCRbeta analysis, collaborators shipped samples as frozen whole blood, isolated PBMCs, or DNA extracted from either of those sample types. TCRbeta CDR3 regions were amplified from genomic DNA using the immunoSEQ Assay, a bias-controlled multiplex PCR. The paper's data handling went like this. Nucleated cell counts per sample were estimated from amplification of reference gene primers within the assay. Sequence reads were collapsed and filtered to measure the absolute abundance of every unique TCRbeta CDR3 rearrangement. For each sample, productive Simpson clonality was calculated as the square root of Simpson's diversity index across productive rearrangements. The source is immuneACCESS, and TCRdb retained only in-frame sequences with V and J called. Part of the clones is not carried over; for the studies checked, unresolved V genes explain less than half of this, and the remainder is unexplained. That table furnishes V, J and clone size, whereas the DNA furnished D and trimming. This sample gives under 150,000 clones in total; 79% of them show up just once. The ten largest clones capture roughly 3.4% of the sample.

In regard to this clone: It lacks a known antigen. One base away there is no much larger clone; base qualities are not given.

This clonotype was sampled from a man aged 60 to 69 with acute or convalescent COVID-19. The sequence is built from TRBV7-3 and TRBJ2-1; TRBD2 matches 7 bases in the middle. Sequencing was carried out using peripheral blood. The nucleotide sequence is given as TGTGCCAGCAGCTTATCCGGGACTACCTTAAATGAGCAGTTCTTC. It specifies CASSLSGTTLNEQFF.